Each of the 2 T cell receptor beta chains below was sequenced from the same sample in a study of cytotoxic CD8 clonotypes in ibrutinib-treated CLL. The assay was immunoSEQ multiplex PCR, and TCRdb's table has in-frame clones only and misses some. The table has under 300,000 clones, around three quarters seen once; the top ten hold less than 20%. The sequencing here drew on PBMCs, taken after 24 months of ibrutinib treatment. The source of these receptors is a human donor with chronic lymphocytic leukemia.

The V call is TRBV28, the J call TRBJ1-5; no clear D. From germline, CDR1 is MDHEN and CDR2 SYDVKM. The CDR3 consists of 13 residues. V dropped 6 bases and J dropped 4 bases, with 10 bases sitting between them. The CDR3, as DNA: TGTGCCAGCAGACAAGGGTGGAATCAGCCCCAGCATTTT. It translates to CASRQGWNQPQHF. The whole variable domain, filled in from reference TRBV28 and TRBJ1-5, reads DVKVTQSSRYLVKRTGEKVFLECVQDMDHENMFWYRQDPGLGLRLIYFSYDVKMKEKGDIPEGYSVSREKKERFSLILESASTNQTSMYLCASRQGWNQPQHFGDGTRLSIL.

The chain carries TRBV28 and TRBJ2-7; D not certain. V dropped 7 bases and J dropped 2 bases, with 9 bases sitting between them. Germline CDR1 is MDHEN and CDR2 is SYDVKM. CDR3 size: 12 residues. The CDR3: CASMTETYEQYF. The CDR3 bases are TGTGCCAGCATGACTGAAACCTACGAGCAGTACTTC.